Listed below are T cell receptor beta chains from one sample, sequenced in a study of blood T cell repertoires in COVID-19. Sequencing was performed with immunoSEQ multiplex PCR; in TCRdb, only in-frame clones are kept and a portion is missing. The data hold approximately 300,000 clones, with approximately 90% observed a single time. Sample: PBMCs or T cells enriched from blood (not recorded which). These receptors came from a young man who had recovered from COVID-19. CDR3s include the opening cysteine and the closing phenylalanine or tryptophan. Each record gives: D gene, V gene, clone size, J gene, CDR3 DNA, CDR3 protein. A D gene is named only where the DNA matches it firmly. Size values are once, few and many counts, or a class for expanded clones, and some rows have none.

D gene: NA; V gene: TRBV7-9; clone size: NA; J gene: TRBJ2-2; CDR3 DNA: TGTGCCAGCAGCCGTTATACAGGGACCGGGGAGCTGTTTTTT; CDR3 protein: CASSRYTGTGELFF
D gene: NA; V gene: TRBV30; clone size: NA; J gene: TRBJ1-2; CDR3 DNA: TGTGCCTGGAAACAGGACGGGCGCTACACCTTC; CDR3 protein: CAWKQDGRYTF
D gene: NA; V gene: TRBV18; clone size: NA; J gene: TRBJ2-7; CDR3 DNA: TGTGCCAGCTCACCAGAGGGCTACGAGCAGTACTTC; CDR3 protein: CASSPEGYEQYF
D gene: NA; V gene: TRBV25-1; clone size: NA; J gene: TRBJ1-5; CDR3 DNA: TGTGCCAGCAGTGAAGGTGTGGGGGGTCAGCCCCAGCATTTT; CDR3 protein: CASSEGVGGQPQHF
D gene: TRBD1; V gene: TRBV30; clone size: NA; J gene: TRBJ1-2; CDR3 DNA: TGTGCCTGGGGGACAGGGGCCGCGTCCTTTCCGGAAGGCTACACCTTC; CDR3 protein: CAWGTGAASFPEGYTF
D gene: NA; V gene: TRBV28; clone size: NA; J gene: TRBJ1-1; CDR3 DNA: TGTGCCAGCAGTTTGGTGACAGTGATGAACACTGAAGCTTTCTTT; CDR3 protein: CASSLVTVMNTEAFF
D gene: NA; V gene: TRBV19; clone size: few; J gene: TRBJ1-2; CDR3 DNA: TGTGCCAGCGGAGAAGGCTACACCTTC; CDR3 protein: CASGEGYTF
D gene: NA; V gene: TRBV11-3; clone size: NA; J gene: TRBJ1-3; CDR3 DNA: TGTGCCAGCAGCTTAGGTAACTCTGGAAACACCATATATTTT; CDR3 protein: CASSLGNSGNTIYF
D gene: TRBD2; V gene: TRBV5-4; clone size: NA; J gene: TRBJ2-7; CDR3 DNA: TGTGCCAGCAGCCTGGAGGGACTAGCAGCCTACGAGCAGTACTTC; CDR3 protein: CASSLEGLAAYEQYF
D gene: TRBD1; V gene: TRBV20-1; clone size: NA; J gene: TRBJ1-1; CDR3 DNA: TGCAGTGCTACACAGGGGTCAGAAGCTTTCTTT; CDR3 protein: CSATQGSEAFF
D gene: NA; V gene: TRBV6-4; clone size: many; J gene: TRBJ2-3; CDR3 DNA: TGTGCCAGCAGTGTGTCGGGAGGCACAGATACGCAGTATTTT; CDR3 protein: CASSVSGGTDTQYF
D gene: NA; V gene: TRBV9; clone size: NA; J gene: TRBJ1-1; CDR3 DNA: TGTGCCAGCAGCGTAGCACAGATGAACACTGAAGCTTTCTTT; CDR3 protein: CASSVAQMNTEAFF
D gene: TRBD1; V gene: TRBV19; clone size: NA; J gene: TRBJ1-3; CDR3 DNA: TGTGCCAGTACCCTAGACAGGGCCTCTGGAAACACCATATATTTT; CDR3 protein: CASTLDRASGNTIYF
D gene: TRBD2; V gene: TRBV4-2; clone size: once; J gene: TRBJ2-2; CDR3 DNA: TGTGCCAGCAGCCCGCGGGGGGACACCGGGGAGCTGTTTTTT; CDR3 protein: CASSPRGDTGELFF
D gene: TRBD1; V gene: TRBV5-4; clone size: NA; J gene: TRBJ1-3; CDR3 DNA: TGTGCCAGCAGCTTGAAGGGGGCGGGAAACACCATATATTTT; CDR3 protein: CASSLKGAGNTIYF
D gene: TRBD1; V gene: TRBV30; clone size: few; J gene: TRBJ2-7; CDR3 DNA: TGTGCCGAGTCACAGGGGGCGAGCGAGCAGTACTTC; CDR3 protein: CAESQGASEQYF
D gene: NA; V gene: TRBV5-1; clone size: NA; J gene: TRBJ1-2; CDR3 DNA: TGCGCCAGCAGCTTGGTCGGCGGTAACTATGGCTACACCTTC; CDR3 protein: CASSLVGGNYGYTF
D gene: NA; V gene: TRBV2; clone size: NA; J gene: TRBJ1-2; CDR3 DNA: TGTGCCGGAGGGCCCCTGGGCCCATATGGCTACACCTTC; CDR3 protein: CAGGPLGPYGYTF
D gene: TRBD2; V gene: TRBV3-1/TRBV3-2; clone size: many; J gene: TRBJ2-7; CDR3 DNA: TGTGCCCGCGTTGAACTAGCGGTGATCCCCTCCTACGAGCAGTACTTC; CDR3 protein: CARVELAVIPSYEQYF
D gene: TRBD1; V gene: TRBV6-5; clone size: NA; J gene: TRBJ1-2; CDR3 DNA: TGTGCCAGCAGTAAGGGATACGACAGGGCGAATGGCTACACCTTC; CDR3 protein: CASSKGYDRANGYTF
D gene: TRBD2; V gene: TRBV5-4; clone size: NA; J gene: TRBJ2-7; CDR3 DNA: TGTGCCAGCAGCCCCCCTGGCGGGAGTAGTTACGAGCAGTACTTC; CDR3 protein: CASSPPGGSSYEQYF
D gene: NA; V gene: TRBV5-5; clone size: NA; J gene: TRBJ1-2; CDR3 DNA: TGTGCCAGCAGCCCGATTAGCATTAACTATGGCTACACCTTC; CDR3 protein: CASSPISINYGYTF
D gene: NA; V gene: TRBV25-1; clone size: NA; J gene: TRBJ2-3; CDR3 DNA: TGTGCCAGCAGTGAAATGGACAGTCTGACAGATACGCAGTATTTT; CDR3 protein: CASSEMDSLTDTQYF
D gene: NA; V gene: TRBV28; clone size: NA; J gene: TRBJ2-7; CDR3 DNA: TGTGCCAGCAGTCGCAACCTCGGACAAGATAACTACGAGCAGTACTTC; CDR3 protein: CASSRNLGQDNYEQYF
D gene: TRBD2; V gene: TRBV7-2; clone size: NA; J gene: TRBJ2-5; CDR3 DNA: TGTGCCAGCAGCTTAGCGCTGGCGGGAGGGGAGACCCAGTACTTC; CDR3 protein: CASSLALAGGETQYF
D gene: TRBD2; V gene: TRBV5-6; clone size: NA; J gene: TRBJ2-7; CDR3 DNA: TGTGCCAGCAGCTTGTCTGGCGGGGGGTCCGACGAGCAGTACTTC; CDR3 protein: CASSLSGGGSDEQYF
D gene: TRBD2; V gene: TRBV30; clone size: NA; J gene: TRBJ2-3; CDR3 DNA: TGTGCCTGGAGTGTGGGGGGACTAGCGGCCACAGATACGCAGTATTTT; CDR3 protein: CAWSVGGLAATDTQYF
D gene: NA; V gene: TRBV2; clone size: few; J gene: TRBJ1-1; CDR3 DNA: TGTGCCAGCAGTGACACAGGCCAATACACTGAAGCTTTCTTT; CDR3 protein: CASSDTGQYTEAFF
D gene: NA; V gene: TRBV11-3; clone size: NA; J gene: TRBJ1-6; CDR3 DNA: TGTGCCAGCAGCTTACGTGGGGGCAGGAATTCACCCCTCCACTTT; CDR3 protein: CASSLRGGRNSPLHF
D gene: NA; V gene: TRBV2; clone size: NA; J gene: TRBJ1-5; CDR3 DNA: TGTGCCAGCATCGCCCGACAGGCCGATAATCAGCCCCAGCATTTT; CDR3 protein: CASIARQADNQPQHF
D gene: TRBD1; V gene: TRBV5-6; clone size: many; J gene: TRBJ1-2; CDR3 DNA: TGTGCCAGCAGCTTAGGGGACAGGGGGTTTGGCTACACCTTC; CDR3 protein: CASSLGDRGFGYTF